This TCR beta chain was retrieved from a study of T cells in Graves' hyperthyroidism and ophthalmopathy. PBMCs stemmed from less than 13 ml fresh peripheral blood. This clonotype was counted only a few times. There are 17 residues in the CDR3. V shed 3 bases, J shed 0 bases, and the junction held 5 bases outside the gene matches. Per the germline V gene, CDR1 is DFQATT and CDR2 is SNEGSKA (reference sequence). Researchers took RNA transcripts and amplified the TCR beta CDR3 regions from them. First-round RT-PCR with HTBI primers amplified the TCR CDR3 region. Each CDR3 protein gets one entry after TCRdb re-called the multiplex PCR reads with MiXCR. Here the sample spans 300,000 to 400,000 distinct CDR3 sequences, approximately 22% being singletons.

V is TRBV20-1 and J is TRBJ2-4, with TRBD2 identical over 13 bases. Sequencing used blood. The receptor was derived from a woman aged 45-65 years with Graves' hyperthyroidism. CDR3 nucleotide sequence: TGCAGTGCTAGTCGGACTAGCGGGGGTATAGCCAAAAACATTCAGTACTTC. Encoded protein: CSASRTSGGIAKNIQYF.